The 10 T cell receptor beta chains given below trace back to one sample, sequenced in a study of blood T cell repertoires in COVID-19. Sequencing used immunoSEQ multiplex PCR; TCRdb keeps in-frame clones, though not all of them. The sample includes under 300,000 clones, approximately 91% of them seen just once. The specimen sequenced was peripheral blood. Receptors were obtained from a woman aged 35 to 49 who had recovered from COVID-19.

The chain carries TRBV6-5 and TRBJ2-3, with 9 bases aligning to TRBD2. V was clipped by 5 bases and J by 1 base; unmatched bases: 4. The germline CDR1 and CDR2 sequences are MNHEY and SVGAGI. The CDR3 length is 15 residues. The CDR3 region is CASSKIAGGTDTQYF. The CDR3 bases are TGTGCCAGCAGTAAAATAGCGGGGGGCACAGATACGCAGTATTTT.

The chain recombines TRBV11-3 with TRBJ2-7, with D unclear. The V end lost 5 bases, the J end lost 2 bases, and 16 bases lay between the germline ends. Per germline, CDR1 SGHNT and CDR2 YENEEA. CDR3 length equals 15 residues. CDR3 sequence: CASSQAQFLAYEQYF. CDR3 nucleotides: TGTGCCAGCAGCCAGGCACAGTTCTTAGCCTACGAGCAGTACTTC.

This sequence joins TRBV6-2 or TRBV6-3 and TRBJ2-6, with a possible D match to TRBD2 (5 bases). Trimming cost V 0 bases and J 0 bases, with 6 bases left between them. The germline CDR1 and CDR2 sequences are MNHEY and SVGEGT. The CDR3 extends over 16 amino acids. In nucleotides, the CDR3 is TGTGCCAGCAGTTACTCGCGGGCCTCTGGGGCCAACGTCCTGACTTTC. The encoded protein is CASSYSRASGANVLTF.

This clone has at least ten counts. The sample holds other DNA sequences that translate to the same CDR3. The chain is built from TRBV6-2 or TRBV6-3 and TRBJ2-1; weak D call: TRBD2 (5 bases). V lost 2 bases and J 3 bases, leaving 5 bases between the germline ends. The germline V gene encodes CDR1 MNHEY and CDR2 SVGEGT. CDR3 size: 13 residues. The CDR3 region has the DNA TGTGCCAGCAGTTACCGGGACTACAATGAGCAGTTCTTC. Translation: CASSYRDYNEQFF.

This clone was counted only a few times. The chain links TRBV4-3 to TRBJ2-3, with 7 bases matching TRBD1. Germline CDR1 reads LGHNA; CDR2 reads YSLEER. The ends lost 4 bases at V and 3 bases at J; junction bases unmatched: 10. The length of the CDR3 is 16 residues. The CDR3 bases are TGCGCCAGCAGCCCATACCGGGACAGACTTACAGATACGCAGTATTTT. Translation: CASSPYRDRLTDTQYF.

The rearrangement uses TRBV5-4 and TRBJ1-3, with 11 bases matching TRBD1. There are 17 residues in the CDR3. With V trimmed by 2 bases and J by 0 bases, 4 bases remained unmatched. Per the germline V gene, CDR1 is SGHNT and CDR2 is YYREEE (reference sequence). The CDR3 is CASSFRDRGDSGNTIYF. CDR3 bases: TGTGCCAGCAGCTTTCGGGACAGGGGGGACTCTGGAAACACCATATATTTT.

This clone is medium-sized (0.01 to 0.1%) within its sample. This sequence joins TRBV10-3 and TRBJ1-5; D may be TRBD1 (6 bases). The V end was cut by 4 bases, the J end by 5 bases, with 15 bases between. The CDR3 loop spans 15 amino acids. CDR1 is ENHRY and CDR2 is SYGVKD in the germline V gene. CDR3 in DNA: TGTGCCATCAGTGGGGGAAACAGGGATCATCAGCCCCAGCATTTT. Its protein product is CAISGGNRDHQPQHF.

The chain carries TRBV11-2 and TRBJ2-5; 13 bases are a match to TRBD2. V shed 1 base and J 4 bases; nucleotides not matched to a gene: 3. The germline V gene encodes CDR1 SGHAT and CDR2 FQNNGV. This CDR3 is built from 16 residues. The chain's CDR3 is CASSLGTSGGTETQYF. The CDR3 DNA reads TGTGCCAGCAGCTTAGGGACTAGCGGGGGTACAGAGACCCAGTACTTC. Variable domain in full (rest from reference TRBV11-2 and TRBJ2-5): EAGVAQSPRYKIIEKRQSVAFWCNPISGHATLYWYQQILGQGPKLLIQFQNNGVVDDSQLPKDRFSAERLKGVDSTLKIQPAKLEDSAVYLCASSLGTSGGTETQYFGPGTRLLVL.

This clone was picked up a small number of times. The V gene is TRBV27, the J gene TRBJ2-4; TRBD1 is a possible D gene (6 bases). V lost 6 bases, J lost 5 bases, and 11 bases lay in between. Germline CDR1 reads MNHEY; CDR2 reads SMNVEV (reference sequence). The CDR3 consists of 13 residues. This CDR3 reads CASSRTVQNIQYF. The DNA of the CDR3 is TGTGCCAGCAGCAGGACAGTTCAAAACATTCAGTACTTC.

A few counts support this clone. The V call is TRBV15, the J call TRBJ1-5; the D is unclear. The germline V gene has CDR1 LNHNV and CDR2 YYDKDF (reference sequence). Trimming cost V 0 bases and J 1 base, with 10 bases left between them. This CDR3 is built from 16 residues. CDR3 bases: TGTGCCACCAGCAGAGATCGGAGAGGGAGCAATCAGCCCCAGCATTTT. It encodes CATSRDRRGSNQPQHF.